The next 6 T cell receptor beta chains were all read from a single sample in a study of T cells in localized non-small cell lung cancer. The method was immunoSEQ multiplex PCR; TCRdb's version includes in-frame clones alone and lacks a portion of them. Here the sample spans 45,000 to 55,000 clones, roughly 88% being singletons. The sequencing here drew on peripheral blood, taken before any cancer treatment. The receptors stem from a male donor at least 60 years old with stage III squamous cell lung carcinoma.

The chain employs TRBV13 and TRBJ1-2; the D gene is possibly TRBD1 (5 bases). The germline V gene has CDR1 PRHDT and CDR2 FYEKMQ (reference sequence). Trimming shortened V by 4 bases and J by 6 bases, and 24 bases separated the two germline ends. The CDR3 runs to 17 residues. Written as DNA, the CDR3 is TGTGCCAGCAGCTCAGGAAGGGGATACCTTATCGGGGATGGCTACACCTTC. Residues: CASSSGRGYLIGDGYTF. The full variable domain, rest sourced from reference TRBV13 and TRBJ1-2, is AAGVIQSPRHLIKEKRETATLKCYPIPRHDTVYWYQQGPGQDPQFLISFYEKMQSDKGSIPDRFSAQQFSDYHSELNMSSLELGDSALYFCASSSGRGYLIGDGYTFGSGTRLTVV.

V gene TRBV19 combines with J gene TRBJ1-1; tentative D call: TRBD1 (5 bases). The CDR3 spans 13 residues. CDR1 is LNHDA and CDR2 is SQIVND in the germline V gene (reference sequence). V lost 6 bases and J lost 4, with 12 bases in between. The CDR3 DNA reads as TGTGCCAGTAGCCCGTTAAGGGGCACTGAAGCTTTCTTT. Residues: CASSPLRGTEAFF.

The rearrangement joins TRBV4-3 to TRBJ1-2; 8 bases line up with TRBD1. CDR3 length equals 16 residues. Germline values: CDR1 LGHNA, CDR2 YSLEER. Trimming took 1 base from V and 7 from J; bases not matched to a gene: 11. The CDR3 loop reads CASSQVGDAGGRGYTF. The CDR3 DNA reads TGCGCCAGCAGCCAAGTAGGTGACGCAGGGGGCCGTGGCTACACCTTC.

The gene calls are TRBV4-2 and TRBJ2-1; 11 bases line up with TRBD2. This CDR3 is built from 15 residues. The germline V gene encodes CDR1 LGHNA and CDR2 YNFKEQ. The trim removed 1 base at V and 7 bases at J, leaving 3 bases unmatched. Here the CDR3 DNA reads TGTGCCAGCAGCCAAGCACTAGCGGGGGTGAATGAGCAGTTCTTC. Residues: CASSQALAGVNEQFF.

J is TRBJ2-3 and V is TRBV21-1; TRBD1, as called in the table, went unchecked against the DNA. TRBV21-1 represents a pseudogene. The CDR3 totals 15 residues. CDR3 protein: CASSKVGQYTDTQYF. The DNA of the CDR3 is TGTGCCAGCAGCAAAGTGGGACAGTACACAGATACGCAGTATTTT.

The V gene is TRBV11-1, the J gene TRBJ1-2; tentatively, D is TRBD1 (5 bases). The CDR3 covers 13 residues. Germline lookup yields CDR1 SGHAT and CDR2 FQDESV (reference sequence). The ends were cut back, 2 bases at V and 6 bases at J, with 10 bases in the middle. CDR3 nucleotide sequence: TGTGCCAGCAGCTTACAGGGAATGAATGGCTACACCTTC. Translation: CASSLQGMNGYTF. Variable domain in full (rest from reference TRBV11-1 and TRBJ1-2): EAEVAQSPRYKITEKSQAVAFWCDPISGHATLYWYRQILGQGPELLVQFQDESVVDDSQLPKDRFSAERLKGVDSTLKIQPAELGDSAMYLCASSLQGMNGYTFGSGTRLTVV.